A selection of T cell receptor beta chains follows, all from one sample in a study of cytomegalovirus exposure and HLA in healthy donors. Profiling relied on immunoSEQ multiplex PCR, and the TCRdb table lists in-frame clones only, not all of them. Here the sample spans about 100,000 clones, 70% to 80% being singletons. The sample was PBMCs. The receptors shown here come from a woman between 40 and 55 years old in good health and CMV-seronegative. The conserved cysteine and the conserved F or W are not part of the CDR3 here. The order of the fields is V gene, J gene, CDR3 protein.

>TRBV28|TRBJ2-5
ASSSPGVWVAETQY
>TRBV5-1|TRBJ2-5
ASSLRLAAGGQETQY
>TRBV2|TRBJ2-5
ASSASPERETQY
>TRBV28|TRBJ2-1
ASSDSGRNYNEQF
>TRBV28|TRBJ2-5
ASSVLSLGVETQY
>TRBV28|TRBJ1-1
ASSPHGQYINTEAF
>TRBV4-2|TRBJ2-1
ASSPLESYNEQF
>TRBV10-3|TRBJ2-1
AISERRDNEQF
>TRBV2|TRBJ2-7
ASSPSGQHYEQY
>TRBV7-2|TRBJ2-7
ASSPGQTYEQY
>TRBV30|TRBJ1-5
AWSVGGPQPQH
>TRBV30|TRBJ2-1
AWSRLGHPNEQF
>TRBV7-2|TRBJ2-7
ASSLGLAAEQY
>TRBV9|TRBJ2-1
ASSFPGSGGAGEQF
>TRBV19|TRBJ2-1
ASSDSRNEQF
>TRBV30|TRBJ1-2
AWSVGGTYGYT
>TRBV30|TRBJ2-3
AWSPGTSGGTDTQY
>TRBV6-4|TRBJ1-1
ASSLHRATEAF
>TRBV19|TRBJ1-6
ASNMEGSYNSPLH
>TRBV10-3|TRBJ1-5
AISESKGGQGRNQPQH
>TRBV11-2|TRBJ2-7
ASSLLAGAEQY
>TRBV7-2|TRBJ2-7
ASSLRFPGLAGGGEQY
>TRBV7-8|TRBJ2-3
ASSLSGPRDTQY
>TRBV18|TRBJ1-1
ASSPQGKNTEAF
>TRBV19|TRBJ1-1
ASSTPRTGKEDTEAF
>TRBV7-9|.
ASSSSRTASYEQY
>TRBV27|TRBJ1-1
ASSERGGRNTEAF
>TRBV7-2|TRBJ2-2
ASSLGGPQTGTGELF
>TRBV5-4|TRBJ1-1
ASSSHRVPEAF
>TRBV5-5|TRBJ2-7
ASSYLGGESEQY
>TRBV23-1|TRBJ2-5
ASSQSVLTGGGGETQY
>TRBV5-1|TRBJ1-4
ASKSGETNEKLF
>TRBV7-7|TRBJ2-5
ASSLAGTTGTQY
>TRBV19|TRBJ2-7
ASSTSGEAGYEQY
>TRBV30|TRBJ2-5
AWISGGETQY
>TRBV25-1|TRBJ1-1
ASSEGRGPEAF
>TRBV19|TRBJ2-1
ASSIGAGGSYNEQF
>TRBV5-1|TRBJ2-1
ASSLAGRSSYNEQF
>TRBV5-1|TRBJ2-3
ASSPLTTSGGATDTQY
>TRBV6-5|TRBJ2-3
ASSYGGAGTDTQY
>TRBV30|TRBJ1-6
AWSRRNNSPLH
>TRBV4-1|TRBJ1-1
ASSQTWGGTEAF
>TRBV28|TRBJ2-7
ASRSWRLYEQY
>TRBV19|TRBJ2-5
ASSILGGGKETQY
>TRBV28|TRBJ1-2
ASGGGRYGYT
>TRBV7-9|TRBJ1-1
ASAIGRMGPHTEAF
>TRBV28|TRBJ1-4
ASSAPGQTNEKLF
>TRBV5-4|TRBJ1-4
ASSLGLGQGWKLF
>TRBV6-5|TRBJ1-5
ASSSMPGINQPQH
>TRBV6-1|TRBJ2-7
ASGAADRRTDEQY